This entry features one T cell receptor (beta chain) sequence. Its specificity is unknown. The V gene's germline CDR1 is MNHEY and CDR2 SMNVEV (reference sequence). This CDR3 region has 15 residues. Deletions cut 3 bases from V and 2 bases from J, with 10 bases between. This entry comes from a study of identical twins' blood T cells. Regarding the study as a whole: Twins reportedly had markedly more similar V usage than unrelated donors, even among out-of-frame TCRbeta clonotypes.

Original processing methods: Each library had roughly 2 to 4 million CDR3 reads and about 100,000 to nearly 500,000 clonotypes. Each CDR3 protein gets one entry after TCRdb re-called the 5' RACE reads with MiXCR. What appears here as the V and J calls and clone size reflects TCRdb's work, not the paper's. In the table there are 350,000 to 400,000 distinct CDR3 sequences, over 25% of which are singletons. The sequenced sample consisted of PBMCs. This sequence was found in a woman aged 18-50 years in good health. V is TRBV27 and J is TRBJ2-2; D is ambiguous. The CDR3 loop is CASSFGLDNTGELFF. The CDR3 DNA sequence: TGTGCCAGCAGTTTTGGTCTAGACAACACCGGGGAGCTGTTTTTT.